A single sample is the source of the 12 T cell receptor beta chains below, sequenced in a study of blood T cell repertoires in COVID-19. Repertoires were generated with immunoSEQ multiplex PCR, while TCRdb's copy carries only in-frame clones and drops some. The data hold around 70,000 clones, with 65% to 85% observed a single time. Source material: peripheral blood. The source is a woman aged 55-69 years with acute or convalescent COVID-19.

This clone was observed a single time. The chain links TRBV6-6 to TRBJ2-3; D might be TRBD2 (5 bases). Per the germline V gene, CDR1 is MNHNY and CDR2 is SVGAGI (reference sequence). The CDR3 length is 14 residues. Trimming shortened V by 0 bases and J by 6 bases, and 10 bases separated the two germline ends. This CDR3 reads CASSYSARGDTQYF. The CDR3 DNA reads TGTGCCAGCAGTTACTCAGCGCGCGGGGATACGCAGTATTTT.

The genes are TRBV4-1 and TRBJ2-1; TRBD2 aligns across 7 bases. CDR3 size: 15 residues. Germline V lookup: CDR1 MGHRA, CDR2 YSYEKL. Trimming at V came to 1 base and at J to 4 bases, leaving 4 bases not matched to a gene. The CDR3 nucleotides are TGCGCCAGCAGCCAAGGATGGGGGGGGTACAATGAGCAGTTCTTC. Translated: CASSQGWGGYNEQFF.

The chain recombines TRBV30 with TRBJ1-2; maybe TRBD1 (6 bases). The CDR3 extends over 12 amino acids. CDR1 and CDR2 from the germline V gene are GTSNPN and SVGIG (reference sequence). V lost 5 bases and J 8 bases, leaving 15 bases between the germline ends. CDR3 DNA sequence: TGTGCCTGGGGGACATACAGGGTCGGCTACACCTTC. It encodes CAWGTYRVGYTF.

The chain uses TRBV28 and TRBJ1-2; 10 bases match TRBD1. Germline lookup yields CDR1 MDHEN and CDR2 SYDVKM. The ends lost 5 bases at V and 1 base at J; junction bases unmatched: 7. The CDR3 has 16 amino acids. The CDR3 DNA reads as TGTGCCAGCAGTCCCGCTCGGACAGGGGGTAACTATGGCTACACCTTC. Amino acid sequence: CASSPARTGGNYGYTF.

The rearrangement joins TRBV6-6 to TRBJ1-3; possibly TRBD1 for D (5 bases). CDR3 length: 17 amino acids. The V and J ends lost 5 bases and 1 base respectively, with 18 bases between them. Germline lookup yields CDR1 MNHNY and CDR2 SVGAGI (reference sequence). CDR3 bases: TGTGCCAGCAGTCTTCTCGGGAGGGGAGGGTCTGGAAACACCATATATTTT. Amino acids: CASSLLGRGGSGNTIYF.

V and J are TRBV30 and TRBJ1-2, with 8 bases fitting TRBD1. CDR3 length: 15 amino acids. The germline CDR1 and CDR2 sequences are GTSNPN and SVGIG (reference sequence). Trimming took 2 bases from V and 4 from J; bases not matched to a gene: 9. The CDR3 reads CAWSRAGGATYGYTF. CDR3 nucleotides: TGTGCCTGGAGTCGGGCAGGGGGCGCAACCTATGGCTACACCTTC.

This clone was seen only a few times. The chain carries TRBV28 and TRBJ1-5, with a weak D call TRBD1 (5 bases). V lost 5 bases and J 4 bases, leaving 9 bases between the germline ends. Germline V gene lookup returns CDR1 MDHEN and CDR2 SYDVKM. The CDR3 is 13 residues long. Here the CDR3 reads CASSPNRNQPQHF. For the CDR3, the DNA is TGTGCCAGCAGTCCCAACAGGAATCAGCCCCAGCATTTT. The variable domain in full, completed from reference TRBV28 and TRBJ1-5, reads DVKVTQSSRYLVKRTGEKVFLECVQDMDHENMFWYRQDPGLGLRLIYFSYDVKMKEKGDIPEGYSVSREKKERFSLILESASTNQTSMYLCASSPNRNQPQHFGDGTRLSIL.

This chain links TRBV28 with TRBJ2-3; TRBD2 matches 10 bases. CDR1 and CDR2 (germline): MDHEN, SYDVKM. J lost 4 bases, V lost 3 bases, and 7 bases had no gene match. The CDR3 sequence is 16 residues long. Here the CDR3 reads CASSLGLARLADTQYF. Written as DNA, the CDR3 is TGTGCCAGCAGTTTGGGACTAGCGCGGCTGGCAGATACGCAGTATTTT. Filled out from reference TRBV28 and TRBJ2-3, the complete variable domain reads DVKVTQSSRYLVKRTGEKVFLECVQDMDHENMFWYRQDPGLGLRLIYFSYDVKMKEKGDIPEGYSVSREKKERFSLILESASTNQTSMYLCASSLGLARLADTQYFGPGTRLTVL.

This chain joins TRBV6-5 and TRBJ2-7; 11 bases fit TRBD1. V dropped 6 bases and J dropped 1; count of bases not matched to a gene: 5. The CDR3 sequence is 15 residues long. From germline, CDR1 is MNHEY and CDR2 SVGAGI. The CDR3 reads CASRRGQGESYEQYF. The CDR3 DNA reads as TGTGCCAGCAGGAGGGGACAGGGGGAATCCTACGAGCAGTACTTC.

The rearrangement uses TRBV19 and TRBJ1-5; 7 bases align to TRBD1. Germline-derived CDR1 and CDR2 are LNHDA and SQIVND (reference sequence). The CDR3 extends over 16 amino acids. The J segment lost 7 bases and the V segment lost 2 bases, leaving 11 bases of the junction unmatched. The DNA of the CDR3 is TGTGCCAGTAGTATATTTTCAGGGGGTGCATCACAGCCCCAGCATTTT. Amino acid sequence: CASSIFSGGASQPQHF.

This chain joins TRBV18 and TRBJ2-7, with 7 bases that match TRBD1. The length of the CDR3 is 14 residues. J lost 6 bases, V lost 3 bases, and 8 bases had no gene match. In germline, CDR1 is KGHSH, CDR2 LQKENI. CDR3 in DNA: TGTGCCAGCTCACCGCAAAAAACAGGGGCCGAGCAGTACTTC. Translated, it gives CASSPQKTGAEQYF.

The chain carries TRBV4-1 and TRBJ1-1; the match to TRBD1 covers 11 bases. The length of the CDR3 is 16 residues. J lost 1 base, V lost 4 bases, and 5 bases had no gene match. Germline lookup yields CDR1 MGHRA and CDR2 YSYEKL. The CDR3 loop is CASSRGTGGSNTEAFF. CDR3 nucleotide sequence: TGCGCCAGCAGCCGCGGGACAGGGGGATCGAACACTGAAGCTTTCTTT.